A single sample gave rise to the 8 T cell receptor beta chains below, sequenced in a study of cytomegalovirus exposure and HLA in healthy donors. PCR amplification relied on 60 Vbeta primers (plus 13 Jbeta primers). This table comes from immunoSEQ multiplex PCR, and its TCRdb copy is limited to in-frame clones, with some not included. The sample carries 200,000 to 250,000 clones, 75% to 85% recorded once. Sequencing input: PBMCs. The receptors come from a woman aged 40 to 50 in good health and CMV-seronegative.

The V gene is TRBV9, the J gene TRBJ2-5; TRBD2 matches 8 bases. Trimming cost V 2 bases and J 5 bases; bases outside gene matches: 5. The V gene's germline CDR1 is SGDLS and CDR2 YYNGEE. CDR3 length: 14 residues. CDR3 nucleotides: TGTGCCAGCAGCGTCAGCGGGAGTCGGGAGACCCAGTACTTC. This translates into CASSVSGSRETQYF.

J is TRBJ1-1 and V is TRBV14; D remains unclear. Trimming took off 0 bases at V and 0 bases at J, with 14 bases between the two ends. The CDR3 has 17 residues. The germline V gene encodes CDR1 SGHDN and CDR2 FVKESK. The CDR3 DNA reads as TGTGCCAGCAGCCAAGAGGCACAGAATTTCATGAACACTGAAGCTTTCTTT. This translates into CASSQEAQNFMNTEAFF.

This sequence joins TRBV7-9 and TRBJ2-1; 12 bases are shared with TRBD2. Germline V gives CDR1 SEHNR, CDR2 FQNEAQ (reference sequence). The CDR3 is made up of 16 amino acids. The V segment lost 4 bases and the J segment 4 bases; nucleotides outside the gene matches: 5. CDR3 bases: TGTGCCAGCAGCTCCTCCGGGACTAGCGGGTACAATGAGCAGTTCTTC. Translated: CASSSSGTSGYNEQFF.

This clone came up once. Here the CDR3 reads CASSLGGGGGETQYF. The CDR3 DNA sequence: TGCGCCAGCAGCTTGGGGGGGGGCGGAGGAGAGACCCAGTACTTC. The rearrangement joins TRBV5-1 to TRBJ2-5; a possible D gene is TRBD2 (7 bases). V was cut by 0 bases and J by 4 bases, with 13 bases left in between. The CDR3 runs 15 residues. Germline lookup yields CDR1 SGHRS and CDR2 YFSETQ.

The V call is TRBV5-1, the J call TRBJ2-1; the match to TRBD2 covers 8 bases. There are 15 residues in the CDR3. CDR1 SGHRS and CDR2 YFSETQ come from the germline V gene. The trim removed 0 bases at V and 4 bases at J, leaving 3 bases unmatched. The CDR3 reads CASSLGGGTYNEQFF. As DNA, the CDR3 is TGCGCCAGCAGCTTGGGCGGGGGGACTTACAATGAGCAGTTCTTC.

CDR3 DNA: TGTGCCAGCTTAAGGGACAGGGTGTCCTACGAGCAGTACTTC. This translates into CASLRDRVSYEQYF. The genes are TRBV2 and TRBJ2-5, with 9 bases lining up with TRBD1. With the DNA end fitting TRBJ2-7 better, the J assignment may be wrong. The CDR3 contains 14 residues. CDR1 and CDR2 (germline): SNHLY, FYNNEI.

The chain carries TRBV19 and TRBJ2-5; 7 bases map to TRBD1. The trim removed 1 base at V and 9 bases at J, leaving 5 bases unmatched. The CDR3 runs 13 residues. The germline V gene encodes CDR1 LNHDA and CDR2 SQIVND (reference sequence). The CDR3 is CASSIAGQAPQYF. CDR3 bases: TGTGCCAGTAGTATAGCTGGACAGGCGCCCCAGTACTTC.

The rearrangement uses TRBV27 and TRBJ1-2; a possible D gene is TRBD1 (6 bases). Trimming took off 3 bases at V and 7 bases at J, with 15 bases between the two ends. Germline lookup yields CDR1 MNHEY and CDR2 SMNVEV (reference sequence). The CDR3 extends over 14 amino acids. CDR3 region: CASSFAQGGIGYTF. In DNA form, the CDR3 reads TGTGCCAGCAGTTTTGCACAGGGTGGGATTGGCTACACCTTC.